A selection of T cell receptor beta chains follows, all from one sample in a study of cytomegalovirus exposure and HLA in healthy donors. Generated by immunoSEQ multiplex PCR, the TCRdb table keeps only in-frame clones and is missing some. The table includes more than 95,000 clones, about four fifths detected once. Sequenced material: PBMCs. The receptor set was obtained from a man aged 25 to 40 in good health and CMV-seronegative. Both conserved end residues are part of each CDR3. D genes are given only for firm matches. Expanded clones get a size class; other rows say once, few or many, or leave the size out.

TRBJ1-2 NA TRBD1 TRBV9 TGTGCCAGCAGCACCCGGACAGGAAACTATGGCTACACCTTC CASSTRTGNYGYTF
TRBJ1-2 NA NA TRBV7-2 TGTGCCAGCAGCTTAGCCGCCATTAAAAGGTTAAGGGGCAATAACTATGGCTACACCTTC CASSLAAIKRLRGNNYGYTF
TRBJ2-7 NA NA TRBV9 TGTGCCAGCAGCCCTCGAGCGGGTCAAAGCTCCTACGAGCAGTACTTC CASSPRAGQSSYEQYF
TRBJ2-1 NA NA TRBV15 TGTGCCACCAGCAGAGAAGGTAGCCTCTCCTACAATGAGCAGTTCTTC CATSREGSLSYNEQFF
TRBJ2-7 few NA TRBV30 TGTGCCTGGGCCCCCGGGAATACCTACGAGCAGTACTTC CAWAPGNTYEQYF
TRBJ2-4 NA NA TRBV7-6 TGTGCCAGCAGCTTAGAGGACAGATACGCCAAAAACATTCAGTACTTC CASSLEDRYAKNIQYF
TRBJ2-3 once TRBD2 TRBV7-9 TGTGCCAGCAGCTTAGAACTAGCGTATGGTACGCAGTATTTT CASSLELAYGTQYF
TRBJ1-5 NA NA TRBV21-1 TGTGCCAGCGGACAGGTGATCACCAGCAATCAGCCCCAGCATTTT CASGQVITSNQPQHF
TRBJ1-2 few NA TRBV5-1 TGCGCCAGCAGCCGAACTACAGGGACGTATGGCTACACCTTC CASSRTTGTYGYTF
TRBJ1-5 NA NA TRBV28 TGTGCCAGCAGTTCCCCGCAGGGTAGCAATCAGCCCCAGCATTTT CASSSPQGSNQPQHF
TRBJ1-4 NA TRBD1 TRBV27 TGTGCCAGCAGTGACGGACAGGGGTGGGAAAAACTGTTTTTT CASSDGQGWEKLFF
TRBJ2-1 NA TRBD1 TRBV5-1 TGCGCCAGCAGCTTGGCCTGGACAGGGGATAGTCGGGATGAGCAGTTCTTC CASSLAWTGDSRDEQFF
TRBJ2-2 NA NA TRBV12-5 TGTGCTAGTGGTTTCTCGAACACCGGGGAGCTGTTTTTT CASGFSNTGELFF
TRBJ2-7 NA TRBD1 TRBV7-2 TGTGCCAGCAGCTCCGGACAGGGGGGATTTCGTGAGCAGTACTTC CASSSGQGGFREQYF
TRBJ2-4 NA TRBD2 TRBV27 TGTGCCAGCAGTGACAGACTAGCGGGAGGGGTTGCCAAAAACATTCAGTACTTC CASSDRLAGGVAKNIQYF
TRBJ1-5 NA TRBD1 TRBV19 TGTGCCAGTAACCGACAGGGGAATCAGCCCCAGCATTTT CASNRQGNQPQHF
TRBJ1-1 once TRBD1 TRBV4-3 TGCGCCAGCAGCCAAGATATTGGGACAGGGGACACTGAAGCTTTCTTT CASSQDIGTGDTEAFF
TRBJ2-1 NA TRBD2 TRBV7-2 TGTGCCAGCAGCTTATCGGGGGGGCCCGCCGCCTACAATGAGCAGTTCTTC CASSLSGGPAAYNEQFF